One and the same sample provided the 12 T cell receptor beta chains below, sequenced in a study of Ad26.COV2.S vaccination and SARS-CoV-2 variants. TCRdb keeps only in-frame clones here, not all; method: immunoSEQ multiplex PCR. The profile covers 300,000 to 400,000 clones, with 86% appearing a single time and roughly 2.1% taken by the ten largest. Treatment noted: roughly 18 received Ad26.COV2.S at low or high dose, single or two shots; about five received placebo; per-sample allocation not given. Day 63 after the first injection of vaccine or placebo was the sampling time. This material consisted of peripheral blood, taken in a trial of Ad26.COV2.S vaccine versus placebo. The origin of the receptors is a person between 18 and 65 years old who received the Ad26.COV2.S COVID-19 vaccine or a placebo.

The genes are TRBV6-5 and TRBJ1-2; 9 nucleotides agree with TRBD1. Germline V gene sequence: CDR1 MNHEY, CDR2 SVGAGI. The V and J ends lost 4 bases and 4 bases, in that order; junction bases with no gene match: 4. The CDR3 is made up of 14 amino acids. The CDR3 spells CASSSGDRVYGYTF. The CDR3 DNA is TGTGCCAGCAGTTCCGGGGACAGGGTCTATGGCTACACCTTC.

This clone was counted a single time. The rearrangement uses TRBV12-3 or TRBV12-4 and TRBJ2-5; perhaps TRBD1 as D (5 bases). This CDR3 is built from 12 residues. Deletions cut 5 bases from V and 6 bases from J, with 10 bases between. The CDR3 DNA is TGTGCCAGCAGTCTCAGGGAACAGACCCAGTACTTC. This codes for CASSLREQTQYF.

The V and J genes are TRBV18 and TRBJ1-1, with a possible D match to TRBD1 (5 bases). Germline CDR1 is KGHSH and CDR2 is LQKENI. V lost 3 bases to trimming and J lost 3 bases, with 14 bases between them. The CDR3 contains 15 residues. In DNA form, the CDR3 reads TGTGCCAGCTCACCGCTTGCCGACAGCTACACTGAAGCTTTCTTT. It codes for CASSPLADSYTEAFF.

The chain links TRBV24-1 to TRBJ2-1; 8 bases line up with TRBD1. Trimming removed 9 bases from V and 5 bases from J; junction bases left unmatched: 8. Germline CDR1 KGHDR, CDR2 SFDVKD. This CDR3 comprises 14 residues. The CDR3 coding sequence is TGTGCCACCTCCGGACAGGGCCTCGACAATGAGCAGTTCTTC. It specifies CATSGQGLDNEQFF.

This chain connects TRBV5-4 to TRBJ2-5, with D unresolved. Per germline, CDR1 SGHNT and CDR2 YYREEE (reference sequence). The length of the CDR3 is 14 residues. V was pared by 4 bases and J by 2 bases, with 12 bases between. CDR3 in DNA: TGTGCCAGCAGCACGAGCCGAGGTCAAGAGACCCAGTACTTC. As protein: CASSTSRGQETQYF.

This clone has only a few counts. The rearrangement uses TRBV6-2 or TRBV6-3 and TRBJ2-1; weak D call: TRBD2 (5 bases). CDR1 MNHEY and CDR2 SVGEGT come from the germline V gene. The CDR3 extends over 20 amino acids. V lost 4 bases, J lost 0 bases, and 25 bases lay in between. In DNA, the CDR3 is TGTGCCAGCAGTTTGTACGCCTTCGACACCGGAGAGGGCTCCTACAATGAGCAGTTCTTC. Translating gives CASSLYAFDTGEGSYNEQFF.

This rearrangement joins TRBV19 to TRBJ1-4; D is undetermined. The V gene lost 5 bases and the J gene lost 0 bases, with 13 bases spanning the gap. This CDR3 has 16 amino acids. Looked up from germline, CDR1 is LNHDA and CDR2 is SQIVND (reference sequence). The CDR3 nucleotides are TGTGCCAGTAGTCGTACTTTTCCCTCAACTAATGAAAAACTGTTTTTT. Its protein is CASSRTFPSTNEKLFF.

The chain recombines TRBV19 with TRBJ1-6, with 8 bases lining up with TRBD1. CDR3 length: 15 amino acids. With 5 bases clipped from V and 9 bases from J, the junction kept 9 bases outside the gene matches. The germline gives CDR1 LNHDA, CDR2 SQIVND (reference sequence). In DNA form, the CDR3 reads TGTGCCAGTAGTTCCAATACAGGGGGAGGTTCACCCCTCCACTTT. It yields the protein CASSSNTGGGSPLHF.

The chain employs TRBV2 and TRBJ2-7; TRBD2 is a possible D gene (5 bases). The CDR3 runs 16 residues. CDR1 and CDR2 (germline): SNHLY, FYNNEI. Trimming left V 4 bases short and J 5 bases short, with 21 bases between. The CDR3 DNA reads as TGTGCCAGCAGTGTGCCGTCTAACGGGGTAGGTCACGAGCAGTACTTC. It translates to CASSVPSNGVGHEQYF.

V and J are TRBV6-2 or TRBV6-3 and TRBJ1-2; possibly TRBD1 for D (6 bases). V was pared by 5 bases and J by 3 bases, with 16 bases between. Germline lookup yields CDR1 MNHEY and CDR2 SVGEGT. The CDR3 has 15 residues. CDR3 bases: TGTGCCAGCAGTGAGAGAGGGGGGACCCACTATGGCTACACCTTC. Translated, it gives CASSERGGTHYGYTF.

This clone was observed a single time. V usage is TRBV6-5 and J usage is TRBJ1-4, with 7 bases identical to TRBD1. The V and J ends lost 7 bases and 9 bases, in that order; junction bases with no gene match: 5. This CDR3 region has 12 residues. In germline, CDR1 is MNHEY, CDR2 SVGAGI. The DNA of the CDR3 is TGTGCCAGCAATGGACAGGCCAAAAAACTGTTTTTT. Translated: CASNGQAKKLFF.

V usage is TRBV7-2 and J usage is TRBJ2-7; D gene uncertain. The CDR3 is 14 amino acids. The germline V and J ends were trimmed by 5 bases and 5 bases, with 16 bases remaining between them. CDR1 SGHTA and CDR2 FQGNSA come from the germline V gene. The chain's CDR3 is CASSVGSSTNEQYF. The CDR3 nucleotides read TGTGCCAGCAGCGTGGGTTCATCGACCAACGAGCAGTACTTC.